This TCR beta chain was profiled in a study of T cells in Graves' hyperthyroidism and ophthalmopathy. This clonotype was detected many times. V was clipped by 4 bases and J by 6 bases, with 10 bases between them. The CDR3 is 13 amino acids. RNA transcripts served as the template for amplifying TCR beta CDR3 regions. TCR CDR3 regions were first amplified by RT-PCR with HTBI primers. TCRdb independently ran MiXCR on the multiplex PCR reads; one entry per CDR3 protein. The sample shows over 500,000 distinct CDR3 sequences, 13% to 15% of them seen only once. The chain couples TRBV12-3 or TRBV12-4 to TRBJ1-5, with TRBD1 as a possible D gene (5 bases). The sequenced material came from blood. The TCR sequence derives from a woman aged 40 to 50 with Graves' hyperthyroidism. The CDR3 coding sequence is TGTGCCAGCAGTTACGACAGTGGTCAGCCCCAGCATTTT. Protein: CASSYDSGQPQHF.